These T cell receptor beta chains were read from a single sample in a study of spatial heterogeneity in lung cancer. MiXCR, run by TCRdb on the 5' RACE reads, gives a single entry per CDR3 protein. The sample records some 32,000 distinct CDR3 sequences, more than 9% being singletons. The specimen was PBMCs, collected at follow-up. These receptors came from a female donor with early-stage non-small cell lung cancer. Each CDR3 is given without its conserved first and last residue. A D gene is named only where the DNA matches it firmly.

CDR3aa: ASSFDGDTQY; v_gene: TRBV7-2; j_gene: TRBJ2-3; d_gene: NA; len: 10
CDR3aa: SATGGTSGKTDTQY; v_gene: TRBV20-1; j_gene: TRBJ2-3; d_gene: TRBD2; len: 14
CDR3aa: ATSAPARLGTDTQY; v_gene: TRBV24-1; j_gene: TRBJ2-3; d_gene: NA; len: 14
CDR3aa: ASIPSGGTSGEQY; v_gene: TRBV6-6; j_gene: TRBJ2-7; d_gene: TRBD2; len: 13
CDR3aa: ASSAQQTASHYGYT; v_gene: TRBV19; j_gene: TRBJ1-2; d_gene: NA; len: 14
CDR3aa: ASSKDRPTSTDTQY; v_gene: TRBV21-1; j_gene: TRBJ2-3; d_gene: NA; len: 14
CDR3aa: ASSLDEAREQF; v_gene: TRBV5-1; j_gene: TRBJ2-1; d_gene: NA; len: 11
CDR3aa: ASSSGSRYPYEQY; v_gene: TRBV13; j_gene: TRBJ2-7; d_gene: NA; len: 13
CDR3aa: ASSAGTSAEQY; v_gene: TRBV7-3; j_gene: TRBJ2-7; d_gene: NA; len: 11
CDR3aa: SVGTSEKLF; v_gene: TRBV29-1; j_gene: TRBJ1-4; d_gene: NA; len: 9
CDR3aa: SVEGPGSYGYT; v_gene: TRBV29-1; j_gene: TRBJ1-2; d_gene: NA; len: 11
CDR3aa: CATGVSTEAF; v_gene: TRBV29-1; j_gene: TRBJ1-1; d_gene: TRBD1; len: 10
CDR3aa: ASSEWGTGIYEQY; v_gene: TRBV2; j_gene: TRBJ2-7; d_gene: TRBD1; len: 13
CDR3aa: ASSLGLSVNEKLF; v_gene: TRBV11-2; j_gene: TRBJ1-4; d_gene: NA; len: 13
CDR3aa: ASKRWGVAEQF; v_gene: TRBV28; j_gene: TRBJ2-1; d_gene: NA; len: 11
CDR3aa: ASRHGQGYNEQF; v_gene: TRBV7-2; j_gene: TRBJ2-1; d_gene: TRBD1; len: 12
CDR3aa: SASTGPNIQY; v_gene: TRBV20-1; j_gene: TRBJ2-4; d_gene: NA; len: 10
CDR3aa: ASSPPQRGGHEQF; v_gene: TRBV5-1; j_gene: TRBJ2-1; d_gene: TRBD2; len: 13
CDR3aa: ASSLGGRYTEAF; v_gene: TRBV27; j_gene: TRBJ1-1; d_gene: NA; len: 12
CDR3aa: ASSPEGLTDTQY; v_gene: TRBV18; j_gene: TRBJ2-3; d_gene: NA; len: 12
CDR3aa: ASSLGTGVGTEAF; v_gene: TRBV5-1; j_gene: TRBJ1-1; d_gene: TRBD1; len: 13
CDR3aa: ASSIYAGTGNYEQY; v_gene: TRBV19; j_gene: TRBJ2-7; d_gene: TRBD1; len: 14
CDR3aa: SASRDSNTEAF; v_gene: TRBV20-1; j_gene: TRBJ1-1; d_gene: NA; len: 11
CDR3aa: AISEGGTGDNQPQH; v_gene: TRBV10-3; j_gene: TRBJ1-5; d_gene: NA; len: 14
CDR3aa: ASSVSTVSGQGPTGELF; v_gene: TRBV5-1; j_gene: TRBJ2-2; d_gene: TRBD1; len: 17
CDR3aa: ASSLRLAGEYEQY; v_gene: TRBV28; j_gene: TRBJ2-7; d_gene: TRBD2; len: 13
CDR3aa: ASSSFLSPSPLH; v_gene: TRBV6-5; j_gene: TRBJ1-6; d_gene: NA; len: 12
CDR3aa: ASSLVLAGGPNEQF; v_gene: TRBV7-7; j_gene: TRBJ2-1; d_gene: TRBD2; len: 14
CDR3aa: ATSGDGSYNEQF; v_gene: TRBV19; j_gene: TRBJ2-1; d_gene: TRBD2; len: 12
CDR3aa: ASSYGRGFRPGELF; v_gene: TRBV6-5; j_gene: TRBJ2-2; d_gene: NA; len: 14
CDR3aa: ASSPGDTSYEQY; v_gene: TRBV5-1; j_gene: TRBJ2-7; d_gene: NA; len: 12
CDR3aa: ASGSNEQF; v_gene: TRBV19; j_gene: TRBJ2-1; d_gene: NA; len: 8
CDR3aa: ASSLERSRAYEQY; v_gene: TRBV5-1; j_gene: TRBJ2-7; d_gene: NA; len: 13
CDR3aa: ASSQSFSGAREQY; v_gene: TRBV5-1; j_gene: TRBJ2-7; d_gene: NA; len: 13
CDR3aa: ATVGGTDTQY; v_gene: TRBV12-3/TRBV12-4; j_gene: TRBJ2-3; d_gene: NA; len: 10
CDR3aa: ASSTGGAVSTDTQY; v_gene: TRBV19; j_gene: TRBJ2-3; d_gene: TRBD2; len: 14
CDR3aa: ASSPSGDGSPLH; v_gene: TRBV4-2; j_gene: TRBJ1-6; d_gene: NA; len: 12
CDR3aa: ASRAVSYNSPLH; v_gene: TRBV27; j_gene: TRBJ1-6; d_gene: NA; len: 12
CDR3aa: SVWVGSSYEQY; v_gene: TRBV29-1; j_gene: TRBJ2-7; d_gene: NA; len: 11
CDR3aa: ASTDRDRETQY; v_gene: TRBV5-5; j_gene: TRBJ2-5; d_gene: TRBD1; len: 11
CDR3aa: SAPFIGNTIY; v_gene: TRBV20-1; j_gene: TRBJ1-3; d_gene: NA; len: 10
CDR3aa: ASSAPGTSADTQY; v_gene: TRBV6-6; j_gene: TRBJ2-3; d_gene: TRBD2; len: 13
CDR3aa: ASSLIGGDTQY; v_gene: TRBV27; j_gene: TRBJ2-3; d_gene: NA; len: 11
CDR3aa: ASSHGTSGYNEQF; v_gene: TRBV3-1; j_gene: TRBJ2-1; d_gene: TRBD2; len: 13
CDR3aa: SAIPHGGAHQETQY; v_gene: TRBV20-1; j_gene: TRBJ2-5; d_gene: TRBD2; len: 14
CDR3aa: ASGPGSRTDTQY; v_gene: TRBV6-6; j_gene: TRBJ2-3; d_gene: NA; len: 12
CDR3aa: ASSPRRALLKTQY; v_gene: TRBV7-8; j_gene: TRBJ2-5; d_gene: NA; len: 13
CDR3aa: ASSSTTGEDYGYT; v_gene: TRBV7-9; j_gene: TRBJ1-2; d_gene: TRBD1; len: 13
CDR3aa: ASRRGDLDTQY; v_gene: TRBV5-1; j_gene: TRBJ2-3; d_gene: TRBD2; len: 11
CDR3aa: AAQVGGNQPQH; v_gene: TRBV6-1; j_gene: TRBJ1-5; d_gene: NA; len: 11
CDR3aa: ASSLESGENIQY; v_gene: TRBV13; j_gene: TRBJ2-4; d_gene: NA; len: 12
CDR3aa: SALQETQY; v_gene: TRBV20-1; j_gene: TRBJ2-5; d_gene: NA; len: 8
CDR3aa: SARDLGGPLEQY; v_gene: TRBV20-1; j_gene: TRBJ2-7; d_gene: NA; len: 12
CDR3aa: SAPGQGTPSNQPQH; v_gene: TRBV20-1; j_gene: TRBJ1-5; d_gene: NA; len: 14